The clone carrying this TCR beta chain has at least ten counts. Its specificity is not known. The data were taken from a study of T cell repertoires in cytomegalovirus infection. About the study: CMV infection together with matching HLA type was indicated by public TCR beta signatures.

Study findings and constraints: The study identified carriers of CMV plus the relevant HLA from cumulative public TCR beta family frequency. Dominant in the ex vivo response were TCR beta clonotypes restricted by HLA-C and specific for CMV.

TCRdb re-called the reads through MiXCR, storing one row per CDR3 protein. The profile shows 200,000 to 300,000 distinct CDR3 sequences, approximately 13% of them singletons. V was clipped by 0 bases and J by 17 bases, with 11 bases between them. The CDR3 loop spans 12 amino acids. Germline V gene sequence: CDR1 SGHTA, CDR2 FQGNSA. The clonotype originates from a human donor in good health (CMV status not recorded). Some clones in this sample may be carry-over from other donors' samples. The sample taken for sequencing was PBMCs. This chain joins TRBV7-2 and TRBJ1-6; D call uncertain. CDR3 loop: CASSLATASIHF. CDR3 bases: TGTGCCAGCAGCTTAGCCACAGCATCCATCCACTTT.